These 5 T cell receptor beta chains originate from one sample sequenced in a study of post-analysis software for immune sequencing data. Study results and limitations: In patients, TRBV5-6, TRBV5-1 and TRBV20-1 belonged to 4 or 5 TRBV segments found more frequently than in controls.

These receptors are not linked to any known antigen. Included in the TCR beta cDNA libraries were unique molecular identifiers. TCRdb called the PCR reads again in MiXCR, with one record for every CDR3 protein. This sample yields roughly 800,000 distinct CDR3 sequences, of which 25% to 30% are seen a single time; around 0.6% belongs to the top ten. The sample was blood. Receptor source: a girl aged 5-17 years with multiple sclerosis.

The chain is built from TRBV7-2 and TRBJ2-7; D may be TRBD2 (6 bases). The V and J ends lost 5 bases and 6 bases respectively, with 20 bases between them. Germline V CDR1 and CDR2: SGHTA, FQGNSA. The CDR3 sequence is 15 residues long. The CDR3 here is CASSLMGGEDREQYF. In DNA, the CDR3 is TGTGCCAGCAGCCTTATGGGAGGAGAAGATCGCGAGCAGTACTTC.

The genes are TRBV11-2 and TRBJ2-5; maybe TRBD2 (5 bases). V dropped 3 bases and J dropped 2 bases, with 13 bases sitting between them. Germline V gives CDR1 SGHAT, CDR2 FQNNGV. This CDR3 spans 15 amino acids. The CDR3: CASSFPWGAQETQYF. CDR3 DNA: TGTGCCAGCAGCTTCCCCTGGGGAGCACAAGAGACCCAGTACTTC. Full variable domain (remainder filled in from reference TRBV11-2 and TRBJ2-5): EAGVAQSPRYKIIEKRQSVAFWCNPISGHATLYWYQQILGQGPKLLIQFQNNGVVDDSQLPKDRFSAERLKGVDSTLKIQPAKLEDSAVYLCASSFPWGAQETQYFGPGTRLLVL.

This clonotype was picked up a small number of times. The chain uses TRBV20-1 and TRBJ2-4, with 14 nucleotides matching TRBD2. The DNA end is a closer match to TRBJ2-7, so the J assignment may be wrong. Germline V lookup: CDR1 DFQATT, CDR2 SNEGSKA (reference sequence). This CDR3 is built from 15 residues. The CDR3 sequence is CSAAGTSGRVHEQYF. The CDR3 region has the DNA TGCAGTGCGGCCGGGACTAGCGGGAGAGTCCACGAGCAGTACTTC.

The chain has TRBV4-1 and TRBJ2-1, with 10 bases aligning to TRBD2. The V and J ends lost 0 bases and 3 bases, in that order; junction bases with no gene match: 2. Germline V CDR1 and CDR2: MGHRA, YSYEKL. The CDR3 extends over 16 amino acids. CDR3 sequence reads: CASSQEVAGGYNEQFF. CDR3 in DNA: TGCGCCAGCAGCCAAGAGGTAGCGGGGGGCTACAATGAGCAGTTCTTC.

This chain joins TRBV20-1 and TRBJ2-7; perhaps TRBD2 as D (6 bases). V dropped 3 bases and J dropped 1 base, with 10 bases sitting between them. CDR1 and CDR2 from the germline V gene are DFQATT and SNEGSKA (reference sequence). This CDR3 region has 13 residues. The CDR3 coding sequence is TGCAGTGCTAGGCGGGGCGGGTCCTACGAGCAGTACTTC. It yields the protein CSARRGGSYEQYF.